These 31 T cell receptor beta chains originate from one sample sequenced in a study of tumor and adjacent non-tumor tissue in lung cancer. RNA was extracted from bulk tissue without any cell sorting. TCRbeta libraries were built with three rounds of nested PCR, modified from ARM-PCR. TCRdb re-analysed the multiplex PCR reads in MiXCR, keeping a single row per CDR3 protein. The repertoire holds around 120,000 distinct CDR3 sequences, with about 66% as singletons. Material for sequencing was lung tumor tissue. These receptors were collected from a man in his thirties or forties with non-small cell lung cancer.

The rearrangement links TRBV7-9 to TRBJ2-3; tentatively, D is TRBD1 (5 bases). With 4 bases removed from V and 0 bases from J, the gap between germline ends came to 11 bases. The CDR3 extends over 15 amino acids. Looked up from germline, CDR1 is SEHNR and CDR2 is FQNEAQ (reference sequence). This CDR3 reads CASSSLGASTDTQYF. The CDR3 DNA follows: TGTGCCAGCAGCTCATTAGGGGCGAGCACAGATACGCAGTATTTT.

The chain employs TRBV13 and TRBJ1-1, with D possibly TRBD1 on 6 matching bases. Deletions cut 9 bases from V and 1 base from J, with 21 bases between. CDR3 size: 16 residues. Looked up from germline, CDR1 is PRHDT and CDR2 is FYEKMQ (reference sequence). The CDR3 coding sequence is TGTGCCAGGAGCCCACGGGGGGGCGGTGGGAACACTGAAGCTTTCTTT. Protein sequence: CARSPRGGGGNTEAFF.

The sample holds many counts of this clonotype. The V call is TRBV20-1, the J call TRBJ1-1, with TRBD1 as a possible D gene (5 bases). There are 14 residues in the CDR3. The V gene's germline CDR1 is DFQATT and CDR2 SNEGSKA (reference sequence). The V and J ends lost 2 bases and 5 bases respectively, with 15 bases between them. This CDR3 is CSARKAGPGTEAFF. In DNA form, the CDR3 reads TGCAGTGCTAGAAAGGCAGGGCCGGGGACTGAAGCTTTCTTT.

The V call is TRBV7-9, the J call TRBJ2-7; TRBD1 is a possible D gene (5 bases). Trimming took off 5 bases at V and 3 bases at J, with 14 bases between the two ends. This CDR3 region has 14 residues. Germline V gene lookup returns CDR1 SEHNR and CDR2 FQNEAQ (reference sequence). CDR3: CASSKRGRYYEQYF. The CDR3 DNA sequence: TGTGCCAGCAGCAAAAGGGGCCGATACTACGAGCAGTACTTC. Together with reference TRBV7-9 and TRBJ2-7, the CDR3 gives the full variable domain: DTGVSQNPRHKITKRGQNVTFRCDPISEHNRLYWYRQTLGQGPEFLTYFQNEAQLEKSRLLSDRFSAERPKGSFSTLEIQRTEQGDSAMYLCASSKRGRYYEQYFGPGTRLTVT.

CDR3 amino acids: CASSRDGAGVSYEQYF. CDR3 sequence (DNA): TGCGCCAGCAGCCGAGATGGAGCGGGGGTCTCCTACGAGCAGTACTTC. The V call is TRBV4-1, the J call TRBJ2-7; 8 positions agree with TRBD2. V trimming: 4 bases; J trimming: 0 bases; junction bases outside the gene matches: 8. Germline CDR1 reads MGHRA; CDR2 reads YSYEKL. There are 16 residues in the CDR3.

Many counts were recorded for this clonotype. This rearrangement joins TRBV4-3 to TRBJ1-1; D is unclear. The CDR3 is made up of 15 amino acids. In germline, CDR1 is LGHNA, CDR2 YSLEER. V lost 0 bases and J 0 bases, leaving 8 bases between the germline ends. CDR3 in DNA: TGCGCCAGCAGCCAAGACGGACTCCTGAACACTGAAGCTTTCTTT. Translating gives CASSQDGLLNTEAFF.

This clonotype was observed a few times. Germline and junction disagree at one end, which may indicate a read error. This chain connects TRBV29-1 to TRBJ2-4; 7 bases map to TRBD1. The CDR3 runs to 13 residues. The germline gives CDR1 SQVTM, CDR2 ANQGSEA. CDR3 protein: CSVDGTAENIHYF. The CDR3 DNA sequence: TGCAGCGTTGATGGGACAGCCGAAAACATTCATTACTTC.

This clonotype has only a few counts. At one of its ends the junction is not consistent with the germline gene, which may arise from a read error. The rearrangement uses TRBV7-8 and TRBJ2-3, with D perhaps matching TRBD1 (6 bases). Germline V gives CDR1 SGHVS, CDR2 FQNEAQ. CDR3 length: 14 amino acids. CDR3 in amino acids: CVSSFGQITDTQYF. The CDR3 bases are TGTGTCAGCAGCTTTGGACAGATCACAGATACGCAGTATTTT.

To note about this clonotype: A single base separates this from a much larger clone, so it may be a read error. The CDR3 ends on some other residue instead of the conserved phenylalanine or tryptophan, so this is likely a read error. This chain connects TRBV6-6 to TRBJ1-5, with D maybe TRBD1 (5 bases). The V gene lost 5 bases and the J gene lost 11 bases, with 10 bases spanning the gap. The CDR3 covers 11 residues. Germline V gene lookup returns CDR1 MNHNY and CDR2 SVGAGI (reference sequence). The CDR3 here is CASSQLGAQHY. CDR3 DNA sequence: TGTGCCAGCAGTCAACTGGGGGCCCAGCATTAT.

This clonotype occurred many times. The genes are TRBV5-6 and TRBJ2-4; tentative D call: TRBD1 (6 bases). Germline values: CDR1 SGHDT, CDR2 YYEEEE. Trimming removed 0 bases at V and 8 bases at J, with 12 bases between. There are 14 residues in the CDR3. CDR3 nucleotide sequence: TGTGCCAGCAGCTTGGCGGACAGTGGCGACATTCAGTACTTC. Translated: CASSLADSGDIQYF. The complete variable domain, with remaining parts taken from reference TRBV5-6 and TRBJ2-4, reads DAGVTQSPTHLIKTRGQQVTLRCSPKSGHDTVSWYQQALGQGPQFIFQYYEEEERQRGNFPDRFSGHQFPNYSSELNVNALLLGDSALYLCASSLADSGDIQYFGAGTRLSVL.

This clonotype came up once. A junction end diverges from the germline sequence, so it may reflect a read error. This sequence joins TRBV11-1 and TRBJ2-5; D gene uncertain. Germline CDR1 is SGHAT and CDR2 is FQDESV (reference sequence). There are 14 residues in the CDR3. The CDR3 nucleotides read TGTGCCAACAGTGCCTACACGTACCAAGATACCCAGTACTTC. This codes for CANSAYTYQDTQYF.

A remark on this clonotype: Germline is not matched at one junction end, which may reflect a read error. This chain connects TRBV20-1 to TRBJ2-1; no firm D call. The CDR3 totals 14 residues. The germline CDR1 and CDR2 sequences are DFQATT and SNEGSKA (reference sequence). This chain's CDR3 is CIAKTVSSYSEQFF. The CDR3 DNA follows: TGCATTGCCAAGACTGTCAGCTCCTACAGTGAGCAGTTCTTC.

With regard to this clonotype: Being one base from a much bigger clone, this may be a read error. A read error is likely, as this CDR3 ends without the conserved phenylalanine or tryptophan. The genes are TRBV20-1 and TRBJ1-1; 7 nucleotides agree with TRBD1. The CDR3 sequence is 12 residues long. J was trimmed by 5 bases and V by 4 bases; bases with no gene match: 4. Germline loops: CDR1 DFQATT, CDR2 SNEGSKA (reference sequence). The CDR3 region is CSATDRVTEAFS. The CDR3 DNA reads TGCAGTGCTACCGACAGGGTGACTGAAGCTTTCTCT.

Points on this clonotype: One end of the junction is discordant with germline, which a read error may explain. This chain connects TRBV12-3 or TRBV12-4 to TRBJ2-1; 8 nucleotides align to TRBD1. The CDR3 totals 12 residues. CDR3 bases: TGTGCCAGCAGCCGGACAGGGAATGAGCAGATCTTC. Residues: CASSRTGNEQIF.

A word on this clonotype: Given the absence of the conserved phenylalanine or tryptophan at the CDR3 end, a read error is likely. The chain is built from TRBV6-1 and TRBJ2-1; 9 bases fit TRBD1. Germline V gene data show CDR1 as MNHNS and CDR2 as SASEGT. The CDR3 has 13 amino acids. The CDR3, as DNA: TGTGCTAGCAGGGCCGGGACAGGGAACGAGCAGTTCGTC. Its translation is CASRAGTGNEQFV.

The gene calls are TRBV6-2 or TRBV6-3 and TRBJ1-5; D not certain. Trimming stripped 3 bases from V and 14 bases from J, with 17 bases between. The CDR3 sequence is 13 residues long. CDR1 MNHEY and CDR2 SVGEGT come from the germline V gene. The CDR3 reads CASSYRSNQPKHF. The CDR3, as DNA: TGTGCCAGCAGTTATAGAAGCAATCAGCCAAAGCATTTT.

V gene TRBV4-1 combines with J gene TRBJ2-1, with a tentative D call TRBD2 (6 bases). CDR3 length: 16 residues. Looked up from germline, CDR1 is MGHRA and CDR2 is YSYEKL. Trimming took 8 bases from V and 0 from J, leaving 17 bases between them. The CDR3 sequence is CASGFLAASSYNEQFF. DNA of the CDR3: TGCGCCAGCGGGTTTTTAGCGGCTAGCTCCTACAATGAGCAGTTCTTC.

The rearrangement links TRBV18 to TRBJ2-7; TRBD2 might be the D (6 bases). This CDR3 region has 13 residues. Per germline, CDR1 KGHSH and CDR2 LQKENI. V lost 0 bases and J lost 7, with 10 bases in between. This CDR3 reads CASSPPPGEEQYF. CDR3 DNA sequence: TGTGCCAGCTCACCACCGCCGGGAGAAGAGCAGTACTTC.

This clonotype was recorded once. Compared with germline, one end of the junction differs, possibly owing to a read error. V usage is TRBV6-2 or TRBV6-3 and J usage is TRBJ2-7; D is possibly TRBD1 (6 bases). The CDR3 consists of 14 residues. The germline gives CDR1 MNHEY, CDR2 SVGEGT. In DNA form, the CDR3 reads TGTGTCAGCAAATCTATGCATGGGGGCCACGAGCAGTACTTC. Translation: CVSKSMHGGHEQYF.

The chain employs TRBV4-3 and TRBJ1-3; no clear D. CDR1 is LGHNA, CDR2 YSLEER, per germline. This CDR3 has 13 residues. CDR3 residues: CANSQDGRNTIYF. In DNA form, the CDR3 reads TGCGCTAACAGCCAAGATGGGCGAAACACCATATATTTT.

This clonotype is medium-sized within its sample. The rearrangement uses TRBV20-1 and TRBJ2-1; 9 bases line up with TRBD2. The CDR3 extends over 14 amino acids. The J segment lost 4 bases and the V segment lost 3 bases, leaving 4 bases of the junction unmatched. Germline loops: CDR1 DFQATT, CDR2 SNEGSKA (reference sequence). The CDR3 nucleotides are TGCAGTGCTAGGTCAGCGGGGGGATACAATGAGCAGTTCTTC. It specifies CSARSAGGYNEQFF.

This rearrangement joins TRBV24-1 to TRBJ2-3; D remains unclear. The CDR3 runs to 16 residues. Germline V gives CDR1 KGHDR, CDR2 SFDVKD. V lost 4 bases and J lost 0, with 13 bases in between. This CDR3 reads CATSEPGVPSTDTQYF. The CDR3 nucleotides are TGTGCCACCAGTGAACCGGGCGTCCCTAGCACAGATACGCAGTATTTT.

The rearrangement links TRBV11-3 to TRBJ2-1, with D unclear. The CDR3 length is 12 residues. V was clipped by 4 bases and J by 8 bases, with 9 bases between them. CDR1 is SGHNT and CDR2 is YENEEA in the germline V gene. CDR3 DNA sequence: TGTGCCAGCAGCTGGGTGCCCGATGAGCAGTTCTTC. Translating it yields CASSWVPDEQFF. Full variable domain (outside the CDR3, taken from reference TRBV11-3 and TRBJ2-1): EAGVVQSPRYKIIEKKQPVAFWCNPISGHNTLYWYLQNLGQGPELLIRYENEEAVDDSQLPKDRFSAERLKGVDSTLKIQPAELGDSAVYLCASSWVPDEQFFGPGTRLTVL.

This clonotype occurred a few times. A read error may be the cause here, since a much bigger clone is one base away. The chain joins TRBV6-2 or TRBV6-3 to TRBJ1-1; possible D gene TRBD1, 5 bases. Germline V gives CDR1 MNHEY, CDR2 SVGEGT. The CDR3 has 13 residues. DNA for the CDR3: TGTGCCGGCAGATCCGACAGTCACACTGAAGCTTTCTTT. Residues: CAGRSDSHTEAFF.

Concerning this clonotype itself: This may be a read error, as it is one base from a much larger clone. The chain links TRBV12-3 or TRBV12-4 to TRBJ2-5; no clear D gene. The length of the CDR3 is 13 residues. CDR3 in DNA: TGTTCCAGCAGTTTACAAGGTGGGAAGACCCAGTACTTC. Encoded protein: CSSSLQGGKTQYF.

This clonotype came up once. A read error may produce the germline difference seen at one junction end. V and J are TRBV5-1 and TRBJ2-7, with TRBD1 identical over 8 bases. This CDR3 has 15 amino acids. Germline V CDR1 and CDR2: SGHRS, YFSETQ. CDR3 sequence: CASSLSGQAGYEEYF. The CDR3 nucleotides read TGCGCCAGCAGCTTGTCGGGACAGGCAGGTTACGAGGAGTACTTC.

The CDR3 DNA follows: TGTGCCAGCAGCTTAAGGGGCTCTGGGGCCAACGTCCTGACTTTC. Its translation is CASSLRGSGANVLTF. J is TRBJ2-6 and V is TRBV7-9; D may be TRBD1 (5 bases). Trimming removed 2 bases from V and 0 bases from J, with 5 bases in between. Germline CDR1 reads SEHNR; CDR2 reads FQNEAQ (reference sequence). The CDR3 is made up of 15 amino acids.

This clonotype has just one count. No DNA is shown, since the ends of the CDR3 on it are uncertain; the CDR3 is the one TCRdb lists. This sequence joins TRBV5-5 and TRBJ1-5. The CDR3 length is 16 residues, termini included. The germline V gene encodes CDR1 SGHKS and CDR2 YYEKEE (reference sequence). This chain's CDR3 is CASILGPAYSNQPQHF.

Notes on this clonotype: A single base separates this from a much larger clone, so it may be a read error. The chain carries TRBV4-3 and TRBJ2-1, with D maybe TRBD2 (6 bases). Germline values: CDR1 LGHNA, CDR2 YSLEER. CDR3 length equals 15 residues. V was shortened by 4 bases and J by 5 bases, with 15 bases between the two germline ends. The CDR3 nucleotides are TGCGCCAGCAGCCGGGACTCCCATTTGCACAATGAGCAGTTCTTC. Its translation is CASSRDSHLHNEQFF.

As regards this clonotype: A read error is possible here, since a much larger clone lies one base away. The V and J genes are TRBV4-2 and TRBJ2-5, with 9 bases identical to TRBD1. This CDR3 contains 16 residues. The V and J ends lost 5 bases and 4 bases, in that order; junction bases with no gene match: 11. CDR1 and CDR2 from the germline V gene are LGHNA and YNFKEQ. Here the CDR3 DNA reads TGTGCCAGCAGCTCGTCGCCGGGACAGGGAGGAGAGACCCAGTACTTC. Translated: CASSSSPGQGGETQYF.

This clonotype showed up many times. The chain is built from TRBV12-5 and TRBJ2-2, with 7 bases matching TRBD1. CDR3 size: 15 residues. Germline V gene lookup returns CDR1 LGHNT and CDR2 FRNRAP. Losses at the gene ends were 5 bases for V and 0 bases for J; bases not matched to a gene: 3. The CDR3: CASGPGTANTGELFF. DNA of the CDR3: TGTGCTAGTGGTCCGGGGACAGCGAACACCGGGGAGCTGTTTTTT.